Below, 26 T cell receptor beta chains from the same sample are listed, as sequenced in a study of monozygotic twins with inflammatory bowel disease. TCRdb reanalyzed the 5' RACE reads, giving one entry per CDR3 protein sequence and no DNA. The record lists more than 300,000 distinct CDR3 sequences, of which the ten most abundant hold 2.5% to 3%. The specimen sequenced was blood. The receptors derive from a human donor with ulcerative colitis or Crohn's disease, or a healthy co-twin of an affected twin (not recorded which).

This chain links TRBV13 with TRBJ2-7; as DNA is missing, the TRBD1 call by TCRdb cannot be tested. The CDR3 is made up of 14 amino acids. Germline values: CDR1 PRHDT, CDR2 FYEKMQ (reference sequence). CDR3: CASSWTESSYEQYF. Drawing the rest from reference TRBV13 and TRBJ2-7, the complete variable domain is AAGVIQSPRHLIKEKRETATLKCYPIPRHDTVYWYQQGPGQDPQFLISFYEKMQSDKGSIPDRFSAQQFSDYHSELNMSSLELGDSALYFCASSWTESSYEQYFGPGTRLTVT.

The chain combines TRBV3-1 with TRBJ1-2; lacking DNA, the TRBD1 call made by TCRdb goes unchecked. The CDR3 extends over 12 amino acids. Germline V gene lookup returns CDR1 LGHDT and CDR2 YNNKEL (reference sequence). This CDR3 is CASSQAQGGYTF.

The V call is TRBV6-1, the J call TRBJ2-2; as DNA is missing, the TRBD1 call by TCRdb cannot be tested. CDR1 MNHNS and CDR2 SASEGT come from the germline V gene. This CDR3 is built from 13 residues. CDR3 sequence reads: CASGDRHTGELFF.

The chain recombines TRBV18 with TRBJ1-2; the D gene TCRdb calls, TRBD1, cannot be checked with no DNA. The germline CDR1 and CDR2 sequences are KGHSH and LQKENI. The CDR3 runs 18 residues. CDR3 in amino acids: CASSSPPGRGVPNYGYTF.

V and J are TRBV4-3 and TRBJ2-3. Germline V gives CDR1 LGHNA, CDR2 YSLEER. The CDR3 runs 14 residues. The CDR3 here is CASSPVSSTDTQYF.

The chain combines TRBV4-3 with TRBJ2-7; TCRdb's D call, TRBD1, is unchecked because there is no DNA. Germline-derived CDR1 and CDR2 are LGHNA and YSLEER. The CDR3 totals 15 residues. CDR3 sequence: CASSHTGLPTYEQYF.

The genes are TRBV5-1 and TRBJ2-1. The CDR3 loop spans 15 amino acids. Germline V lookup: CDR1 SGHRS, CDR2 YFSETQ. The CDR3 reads CASSLVPQSYNEQFF.

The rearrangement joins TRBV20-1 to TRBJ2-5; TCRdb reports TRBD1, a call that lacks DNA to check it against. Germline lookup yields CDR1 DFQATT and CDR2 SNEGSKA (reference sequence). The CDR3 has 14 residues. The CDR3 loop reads CSARVAGGAEIQYF.

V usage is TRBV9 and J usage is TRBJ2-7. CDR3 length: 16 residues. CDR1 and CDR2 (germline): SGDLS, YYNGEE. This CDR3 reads CASSAYPDGVAYEQYF.

This CDR3 is CASSSVGFSGDFGETQYF. V and J are TRBV13 and TRBJ2-5; TCRdb's D call, TRBD2, is unchecked because there is no DNA. The CDR3 has 18 amino acids. Looked up from germline, CDR1 is PRHDT and CDR2 is FYEKMQ (reference sequence).

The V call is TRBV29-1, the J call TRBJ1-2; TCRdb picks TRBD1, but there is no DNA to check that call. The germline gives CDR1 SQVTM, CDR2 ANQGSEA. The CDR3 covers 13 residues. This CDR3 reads CSVPIQGDYGYTF.

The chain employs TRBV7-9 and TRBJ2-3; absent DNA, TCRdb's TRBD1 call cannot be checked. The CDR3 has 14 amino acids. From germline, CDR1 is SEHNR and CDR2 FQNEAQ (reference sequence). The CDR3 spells CASSPLPGADTQYF.

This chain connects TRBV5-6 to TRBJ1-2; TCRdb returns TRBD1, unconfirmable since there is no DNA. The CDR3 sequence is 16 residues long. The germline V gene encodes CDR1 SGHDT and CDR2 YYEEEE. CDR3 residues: CASSLSKTPGKNGYTF.

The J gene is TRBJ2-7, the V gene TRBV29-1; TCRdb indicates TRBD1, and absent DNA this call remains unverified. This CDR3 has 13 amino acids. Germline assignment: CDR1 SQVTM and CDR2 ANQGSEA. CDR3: CSAADSRSYEQYF.

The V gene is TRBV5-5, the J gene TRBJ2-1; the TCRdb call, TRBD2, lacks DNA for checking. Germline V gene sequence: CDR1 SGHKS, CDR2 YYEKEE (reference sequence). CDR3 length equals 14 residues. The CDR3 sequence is CASSSGLAGQMAFF.

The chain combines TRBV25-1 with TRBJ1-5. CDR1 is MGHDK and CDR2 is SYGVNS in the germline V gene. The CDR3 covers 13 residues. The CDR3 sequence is CASSEWEPQPQHF.

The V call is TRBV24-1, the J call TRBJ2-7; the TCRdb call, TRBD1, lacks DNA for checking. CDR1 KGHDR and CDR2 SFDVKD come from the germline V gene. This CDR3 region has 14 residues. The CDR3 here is CATSDTGQGGEQYF.

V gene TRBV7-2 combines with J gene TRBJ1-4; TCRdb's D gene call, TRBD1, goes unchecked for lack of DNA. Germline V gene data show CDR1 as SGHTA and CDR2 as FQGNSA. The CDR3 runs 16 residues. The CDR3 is CASSVQGTTTNEKLFF.

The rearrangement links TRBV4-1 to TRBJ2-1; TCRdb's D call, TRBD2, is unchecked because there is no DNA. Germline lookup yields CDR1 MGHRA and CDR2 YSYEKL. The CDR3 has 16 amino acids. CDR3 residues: CASSQDQALWGNEQFF.

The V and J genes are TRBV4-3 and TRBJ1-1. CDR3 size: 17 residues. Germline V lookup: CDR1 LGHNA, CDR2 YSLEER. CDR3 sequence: CASSQDLQGYMNTEAFF.

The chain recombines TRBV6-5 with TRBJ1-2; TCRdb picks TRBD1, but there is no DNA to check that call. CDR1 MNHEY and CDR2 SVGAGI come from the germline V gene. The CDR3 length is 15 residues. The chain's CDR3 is CASSYSAGGGYGYTF.

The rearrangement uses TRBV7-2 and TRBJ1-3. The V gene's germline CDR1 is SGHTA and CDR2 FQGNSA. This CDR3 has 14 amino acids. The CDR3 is CASSPVSSGNTIYF.

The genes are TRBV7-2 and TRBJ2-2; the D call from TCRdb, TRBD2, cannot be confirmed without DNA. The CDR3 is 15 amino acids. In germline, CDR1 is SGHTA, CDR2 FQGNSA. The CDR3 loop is CASSLGLVDTGELFF.

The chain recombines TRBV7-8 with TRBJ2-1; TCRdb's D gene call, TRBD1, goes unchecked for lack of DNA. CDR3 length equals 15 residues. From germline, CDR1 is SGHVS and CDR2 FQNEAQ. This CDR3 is CASSPGQINYNEQFF.

This chain's CDR3 is CASSQGASGGADTQYF. The J gene is TRBJ2-3, the V gene TRBV4-3; as DNA is missing, the TRBD2 call by TCRdb cannot be tested. There are 16 residues in the CDR3. Germline-derived CDR1 and CDR2 are LGHNA and YSLEER.

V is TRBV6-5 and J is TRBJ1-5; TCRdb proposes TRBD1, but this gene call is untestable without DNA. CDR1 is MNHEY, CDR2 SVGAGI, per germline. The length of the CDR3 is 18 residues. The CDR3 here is CASSYRYRDPQSNQPQHF.